This T cell receptor (beta chain) was found in a study of T cells after yellow fever vaccination. At the level of the study: Some fractions had low cell numbers, and these were prepared with SMART-Seq v4 Ultra Low Input.

Template switching with 5'RACE generated the TCR cDNA and added a universal primer site and UMIs. TCRdb reprocessed the 5' RACE reads via MiXCR and lists one record per CDR3 protein. The data show 500,000 to 650,000 distinct CDR3 sequences, around an eighth seen once. General study points: Most clones from primary vaccination resurfaced after the booster (96% CD4, around 91% CD8).

This clonotype was observed a few times. Its antigen remains unknown. The junction does not match germline at one end; this may be a read error. From germline, CDR1 is LGHNA and CDR2 YNFKEQ. The CDR3 loop spans 14 amino acids. The chain combines TRBV4-2 with TRBJ2-1, with 10 positions matching TRBD2. This clonotype was obtained from a man aged 25 to 45 who received the YFV17D yellow fever vaccine. The source material was PBMCs, sampled on the day of the yellow fever booster vaccination. The CDR3: CASSQDLLAGILVF. DNA of the CDR3: TGTGCCAGCAGCCAAGATTTACTAGCGGGAATCCTGGTCTTC.